The present T cell receptor (beta chain) was sequenced within a study of regulatory T cells in long-lasting Graves disease. The table lists this clonotype with a few counts. Time point described: newly diagnosed GD, antithyroid drugs for less than 3 months. PBMCs were the source of the RNA used for TCR sequencing. V dropped 5 bases and J dropped 8 bases, with 22 bases sitting between them. CDR1 and CDR2 from the germline V gene are MNHEY and SVGEGT. The CDR3 sequence is 16 residues long. Building the TCR beta libraries relied on iRepertoire HTBI primers, and CDR3 regions underwent Arm-PCR. TCRdb recomputed calls from the multiplex PCR reads with MiXCR, one row per CDR3 protein. This repertoire shows fewer than 550,000 distinct CDR3 sequences, about 16% found once; its top ten account for around 25%. These records were also assigned to another study, of T cells in Graves' hyperthyroidism and ophthalmopathy. That work contributes: Each diagnosis drew on symptoms, thyroxine, TRAb, thyroid ultrasound and orbital computed tomography findings. HTBI primers drove first-round RT-PCR of the TCR CDR3.

The sequence was obtained from a woman aged 35-65 years with Graves disease. The sequenced sample was peripheral blood mononuclear cells (PBMCs), obtained at new diagnosis, from a patient treated with antithyroid drugs. The chain is built from TRBV6-2 or TRBV6-3 and TRBJ2-1; D perhaps matches TRBD1 (6 bases). CDR3 bases: TGTGCCAGCAGTGAAAAGTTGGGCAGGGGTTTGGATGAGCAGTTCTTC. As protein: CASSEKLGRGLDEQFF.